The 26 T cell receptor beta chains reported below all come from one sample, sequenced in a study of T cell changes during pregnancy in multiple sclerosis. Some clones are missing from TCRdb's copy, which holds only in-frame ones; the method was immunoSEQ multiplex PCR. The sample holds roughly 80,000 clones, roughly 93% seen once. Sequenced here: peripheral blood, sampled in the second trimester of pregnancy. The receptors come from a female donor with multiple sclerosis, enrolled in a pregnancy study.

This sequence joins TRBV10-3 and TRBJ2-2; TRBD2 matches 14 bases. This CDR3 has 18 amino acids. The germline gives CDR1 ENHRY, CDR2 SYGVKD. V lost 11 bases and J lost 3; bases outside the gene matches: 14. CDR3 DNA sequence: TGTGCCGCCGGCGGGACTAGCGGGGGCCGCGAATACACCGGGGAGCTGTTTTTT. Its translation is CAAGGTSGGREYTGELFF.

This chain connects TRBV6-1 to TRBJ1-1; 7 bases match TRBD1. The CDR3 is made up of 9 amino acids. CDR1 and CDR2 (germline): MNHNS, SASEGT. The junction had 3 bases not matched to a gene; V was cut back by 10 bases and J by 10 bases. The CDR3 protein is CATDRAAFF. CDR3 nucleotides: TGTGCCACCGACAGGGCAGCTTTCTTT.

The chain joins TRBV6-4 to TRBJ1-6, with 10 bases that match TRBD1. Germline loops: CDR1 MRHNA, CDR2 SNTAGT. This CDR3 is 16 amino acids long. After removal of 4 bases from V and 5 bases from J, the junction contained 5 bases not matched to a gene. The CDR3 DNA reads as TGTGCCAGCAGTGTCGGGACAGGGGAGAATAATTCACCCCTCCACTTT. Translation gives CASSVGTGENNSPLHF.

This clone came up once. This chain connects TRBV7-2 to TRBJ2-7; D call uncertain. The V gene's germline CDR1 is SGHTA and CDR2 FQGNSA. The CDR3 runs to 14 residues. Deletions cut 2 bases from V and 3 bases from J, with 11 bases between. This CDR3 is CASSLPARNYEQYF. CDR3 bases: TGTGCCAGCAGCTTACCGGCCAGGAACTACGAGCAGTACTTC.

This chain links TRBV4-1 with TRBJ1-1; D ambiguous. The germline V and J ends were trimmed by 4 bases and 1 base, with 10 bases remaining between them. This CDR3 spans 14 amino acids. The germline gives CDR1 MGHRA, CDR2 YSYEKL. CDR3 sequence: CASSPGRGNTEAFF. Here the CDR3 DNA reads TGCGCCAGCAGCCCCGGACGGGGGAACACTGAAGCTTTCTTT.

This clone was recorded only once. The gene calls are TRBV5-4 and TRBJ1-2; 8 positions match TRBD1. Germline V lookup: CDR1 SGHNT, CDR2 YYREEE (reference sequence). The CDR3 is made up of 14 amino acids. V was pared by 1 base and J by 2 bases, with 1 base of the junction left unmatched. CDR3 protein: CASSLTGGNYGYTF. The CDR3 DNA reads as TGTGCCAGCAGCTTGACAGGGGGGAACTATGGCTACACCTTC. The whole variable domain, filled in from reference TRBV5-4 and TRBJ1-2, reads ETGVTQSPTHLIKTRGQQVTLRCSSQSGHNTVSWYQQALGQGPQFIFQYYREEENGRGNFPPRFSGLQFPNYSSELNVNALELDDSALYLCASSLTGGNYGYTFGSGTRLTVV.

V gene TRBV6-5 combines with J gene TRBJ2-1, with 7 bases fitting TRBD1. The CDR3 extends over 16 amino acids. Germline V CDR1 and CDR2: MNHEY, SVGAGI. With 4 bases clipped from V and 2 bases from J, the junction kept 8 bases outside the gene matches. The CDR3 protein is CASSLSGGRPYNEQFF. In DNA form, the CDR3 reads TGTGCCAGCAGTTTATCAGGGGGTCGGCCCTACAATGAGCAGTTCTTC.

The CDR3 coding sequence is TGCGCCAGCAGCTTCTTTTCCACAGATACGCAGTATTTT. Its translation is CASSFFSTDTQYF. The chain couples TRBV5-1 to TRBJ2-3; D is undetermined. V was trimmed by 2 bases and J by 2 bases, leaving 6 bases between them. The CDR3 consists of 13 residues. Germline-derived CDR1 and CDR2 are SGHRS and YFSETQ.

The CDR3 sequence: CASSGQGLASPDTQYF. CDR3 DNA: TGCGCCAGCAGTGGACAGGGACTAGCGTCTCCAGATACGCAGTATTTT. The gene calls are TRBV10-1 and TRBJ2-3; 10 bases align to TRBD2. Trimming at V came to 4 bases and at J to 4 bases, leaving 8 bases not matched to a gene. The CDR3 contains 16 residues. In germline, CDR1 is WNHNN, CDR2 SYGVQD (reference sequence).

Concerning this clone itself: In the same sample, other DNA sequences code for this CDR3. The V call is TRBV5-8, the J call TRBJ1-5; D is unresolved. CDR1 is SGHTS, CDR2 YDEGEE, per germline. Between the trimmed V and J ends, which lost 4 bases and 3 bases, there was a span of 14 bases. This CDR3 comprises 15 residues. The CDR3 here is CASSPGRSPNQPQHF. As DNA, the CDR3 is TGTGCCAGCAGCCCCGGTCGGTCCCCCAATCAGCCCCAGCATTTT. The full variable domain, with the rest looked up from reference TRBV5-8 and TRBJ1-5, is EAGVTQSPTHLIKTRGQQATLRCSPISGHTSVYWYQQALGLGLQFLLWYDEGEERNRGNFPPRFSGRQFPNYSSELNVNALELEDSALYLCASSPGRSPNQPQHFGDGTRLSIL.

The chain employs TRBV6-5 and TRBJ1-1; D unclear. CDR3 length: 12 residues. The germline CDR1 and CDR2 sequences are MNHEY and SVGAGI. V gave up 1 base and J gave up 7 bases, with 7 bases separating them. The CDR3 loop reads CASSYWAGEAFF. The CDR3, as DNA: TGTGCCAGCAGTTACTGGGCAGGTGAAGCTTTCTTT.

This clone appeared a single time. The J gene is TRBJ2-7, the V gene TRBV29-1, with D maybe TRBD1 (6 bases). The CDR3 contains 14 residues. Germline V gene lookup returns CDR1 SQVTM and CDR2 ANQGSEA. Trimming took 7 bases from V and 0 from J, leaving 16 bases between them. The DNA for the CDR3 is TGCAGCGCAAGGATTTCAGGGGCCTCCTACGAGCAGTACTTC. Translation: CSARISGASYEQYF.

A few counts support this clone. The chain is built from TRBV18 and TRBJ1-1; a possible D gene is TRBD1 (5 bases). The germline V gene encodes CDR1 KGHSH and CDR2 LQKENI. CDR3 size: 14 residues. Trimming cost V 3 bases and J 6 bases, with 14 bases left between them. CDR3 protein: CASSPLVRESEAFF. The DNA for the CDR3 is TGTGCCAGCTCACCGTTAGTCAGGGAATCTGAAGCTTTCTTT.

DNA of the CDR3: TGTGCCAGCAGCTTACGGGACTCTGGAAACACCATATATTTT. Protein: CASSLRDSGNTIYF. The V and J genes are TRBV5-5 and TRBJ1-3; D gene ambiguous. V gave up 2 bases and J gave up 0 bases, with 6 bases separating them. Germline loops: CDR1 SGHKS, CDR2 YYEKEE (reference sequence). The CDR3 consists of 14 residues.

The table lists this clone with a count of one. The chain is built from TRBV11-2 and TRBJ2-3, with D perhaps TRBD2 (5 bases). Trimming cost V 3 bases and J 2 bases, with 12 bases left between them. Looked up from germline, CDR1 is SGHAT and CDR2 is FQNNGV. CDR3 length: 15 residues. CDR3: CASSLVQEDTDTQYF. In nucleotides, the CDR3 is TGTGCCAGCAGCTTGGTTCAGGAGGACACAGATACGCAGTATTTT.

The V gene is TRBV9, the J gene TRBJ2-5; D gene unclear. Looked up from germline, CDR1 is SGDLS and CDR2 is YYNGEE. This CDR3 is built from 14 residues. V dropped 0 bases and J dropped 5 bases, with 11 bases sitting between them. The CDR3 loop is CASSVAPLSETQYF. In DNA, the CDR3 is TGTGCCAGCAGCGTAGCCCCACTTTCGGAGACCCAGTACTTC.

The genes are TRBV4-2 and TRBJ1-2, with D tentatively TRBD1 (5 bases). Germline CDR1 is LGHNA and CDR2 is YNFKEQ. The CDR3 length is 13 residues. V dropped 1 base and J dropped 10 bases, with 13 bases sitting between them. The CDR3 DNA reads TGTGCCAGCAGCCAAGTCAGGGCTGGAGACTACACCTTC. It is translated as CASSQVRAGDYTF.

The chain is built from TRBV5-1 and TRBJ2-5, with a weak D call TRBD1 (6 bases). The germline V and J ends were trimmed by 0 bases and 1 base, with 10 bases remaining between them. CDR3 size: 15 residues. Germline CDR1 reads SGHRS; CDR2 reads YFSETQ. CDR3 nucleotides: TGCGCCAGCAGCTTGGCCCCAGGGGCCCAAGAGACCCAGTACTTC. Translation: CASSLAPGAQETQYF.

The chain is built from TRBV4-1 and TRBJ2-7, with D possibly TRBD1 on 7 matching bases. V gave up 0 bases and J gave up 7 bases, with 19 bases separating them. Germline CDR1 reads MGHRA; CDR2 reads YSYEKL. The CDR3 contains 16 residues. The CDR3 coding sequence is TGCGCCAGCAGCCAAGAATTTAGGGCAGGGGGGCAGGAGCAGTACTTC. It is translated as CASSQEFRAGGQEQYF.

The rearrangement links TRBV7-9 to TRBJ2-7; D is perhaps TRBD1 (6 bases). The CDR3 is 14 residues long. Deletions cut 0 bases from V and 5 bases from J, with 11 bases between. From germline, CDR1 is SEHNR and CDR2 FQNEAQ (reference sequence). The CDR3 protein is CASSLAVRGNEQYF. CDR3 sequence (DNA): TGTGCCAGCAGCTTAGCGGTCAGGGGAAACGAGCAGTACTTC.

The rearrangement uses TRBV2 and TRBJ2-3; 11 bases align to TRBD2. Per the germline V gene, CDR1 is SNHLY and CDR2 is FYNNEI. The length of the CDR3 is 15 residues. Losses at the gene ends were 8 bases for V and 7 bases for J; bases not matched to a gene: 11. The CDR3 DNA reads TGTGCCAGCGGTCTGCTAGCGGGGGGCAGGAATACGCAGTATTTT. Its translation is CASGLLAGGRNTQYF.

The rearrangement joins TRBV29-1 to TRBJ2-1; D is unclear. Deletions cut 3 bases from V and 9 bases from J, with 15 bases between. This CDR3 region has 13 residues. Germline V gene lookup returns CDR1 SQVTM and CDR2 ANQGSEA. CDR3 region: CSVDSLADGEQFF. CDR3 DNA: TGCAGCGTTGATTCCCTCGCGGATGGTGAGCAGTTCTTC.

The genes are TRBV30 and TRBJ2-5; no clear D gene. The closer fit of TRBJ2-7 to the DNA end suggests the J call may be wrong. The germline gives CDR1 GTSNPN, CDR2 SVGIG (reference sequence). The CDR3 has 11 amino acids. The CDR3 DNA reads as TGTGCCTGGATACGAGACTACGAGCAGTACTTC. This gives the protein CAWIRDYEQYF.

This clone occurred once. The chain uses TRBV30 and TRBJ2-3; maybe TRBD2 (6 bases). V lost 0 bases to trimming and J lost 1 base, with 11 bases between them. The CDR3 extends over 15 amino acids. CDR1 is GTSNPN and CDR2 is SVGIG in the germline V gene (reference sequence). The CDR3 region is CAWSVLERGTDTQYF. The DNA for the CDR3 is TGTGCCTGGAGTGTATTGGAGCGGGGCACAGATACGCAGTATTTT.

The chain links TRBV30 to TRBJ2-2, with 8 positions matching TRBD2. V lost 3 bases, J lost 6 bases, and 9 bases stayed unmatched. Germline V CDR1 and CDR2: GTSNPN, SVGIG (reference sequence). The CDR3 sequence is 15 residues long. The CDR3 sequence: CAWRAFGGASGELFF. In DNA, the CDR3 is TGTGCCTGGAGGGCTTTCGGGGGGGCCTCCGGGGAGCTGTTTTTT.

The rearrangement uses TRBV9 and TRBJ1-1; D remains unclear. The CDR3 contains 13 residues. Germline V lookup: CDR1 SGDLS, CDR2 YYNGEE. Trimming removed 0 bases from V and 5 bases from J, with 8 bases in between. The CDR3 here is CASSVAAGTEAFF. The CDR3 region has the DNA TGTGCCAGCAGCGTAGCTGCGGGGACTGAAGCTTTCTTT. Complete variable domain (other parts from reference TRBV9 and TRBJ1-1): DSGVTQTPKHLITATGQRVTLRCSPRSGDLSVYWYQQSLDQGLQFLIQYYNGEERAKGNILERFSAQQFPDLHSELNLSSLELGDSALYFCASSVAAGTEAFFGQGTRLTVV.